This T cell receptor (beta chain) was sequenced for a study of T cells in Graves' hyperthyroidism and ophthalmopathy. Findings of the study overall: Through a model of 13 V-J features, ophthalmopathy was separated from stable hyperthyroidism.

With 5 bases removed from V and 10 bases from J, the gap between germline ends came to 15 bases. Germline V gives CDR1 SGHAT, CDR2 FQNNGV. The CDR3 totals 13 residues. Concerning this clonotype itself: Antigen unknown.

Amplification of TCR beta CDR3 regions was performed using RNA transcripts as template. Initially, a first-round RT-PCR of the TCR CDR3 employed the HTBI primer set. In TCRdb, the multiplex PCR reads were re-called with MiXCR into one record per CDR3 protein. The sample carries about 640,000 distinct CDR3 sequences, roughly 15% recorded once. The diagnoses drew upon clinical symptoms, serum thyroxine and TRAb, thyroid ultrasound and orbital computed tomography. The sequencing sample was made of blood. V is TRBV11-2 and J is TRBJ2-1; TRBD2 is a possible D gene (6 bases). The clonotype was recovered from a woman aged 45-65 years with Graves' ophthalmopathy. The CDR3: CASSNNRGGEQFF. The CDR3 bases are TGTGCCAGCAGCAATAACCGGGGAGGCGAGCAGTTCTTC.